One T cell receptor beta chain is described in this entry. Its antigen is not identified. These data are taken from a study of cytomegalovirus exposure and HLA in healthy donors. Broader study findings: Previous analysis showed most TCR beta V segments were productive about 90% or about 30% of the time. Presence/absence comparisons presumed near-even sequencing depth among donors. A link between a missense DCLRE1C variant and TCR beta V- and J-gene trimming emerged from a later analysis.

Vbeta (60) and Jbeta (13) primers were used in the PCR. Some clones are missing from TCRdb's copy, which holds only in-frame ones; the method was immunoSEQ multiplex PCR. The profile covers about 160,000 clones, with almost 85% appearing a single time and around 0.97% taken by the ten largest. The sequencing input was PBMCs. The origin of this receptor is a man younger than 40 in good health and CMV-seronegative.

DNA of the CDR3: TGTGCCAGCAGCCACCAGACAGGGATGGGGACAGATACGCAGTATTTT. Protein: CASSHQTGMGTDTQYF. V usage is TRBV7-9 and J usage is TRBJ2-3; 7 bases are a match to TRBD1. J was trimmed by 3 bases and V by 5 bases; bases with no gene match: 11. Germline V lookup: CDR1 SEHNR, CDR2 FQNEAQ (reference sequence). The CDR3 consists of 16 residues.